This passage covers 27 T cell receptor beta chains from one sample sequenced in a study of blood T cell repertoires in COVID-19. The method was immunoSEQ multiplex PCR; TCRdb's version includes in-frame clones alone and lacks a portion of them. The table shows tens of thousands of clones, with 70% to 85% occurring only once. The sample comprised peripheral blood. The receptors were gathered from a woman in her fifties or sixties with acute or convalescent COVID-19.

The chain combines TRBV19 with TRBJ1-5; no reliable D call. V lost 4 bases and J lost 5, with 6 bases in between. CDR3 length equals 12 residues. Germline loops: CDR1 LNHDA, CDR2 SQIVND (reference sequence). The DNA of the CDR3 is TGTGCCAGTAGTACCGACTATCAGCCCCAGCATTTT. It is translated as CASSTDYQPQHF.

The chain recombines TRBV5-1 with TRBJ2-1; 10 bases agree with TRBD2. Looked up from germline, CDR1 is SGHRS and CDR2 is YFSETQ. The CDR3 spans 15 residues. With V trimmed by 4 bases and J by 10 bases, 11 bases remained unmatched. The CDR3 DNA is TGCGCCAGCAGCCCACCGGGACTAGCGAATGACGAGCAGTTCTTC. This encodes CASSPPGLANDEQFF.

This rearrangement joins TRBV19 to TRBJ2-5, with a tentative D call TRBD2 (6 bases). This CDR3 contains 14 residues. CDR1 and CDR2 (germline): LNHDA, SQIVND (reference sequence). V dropped 4 bases and J dropped 5 bases, with 14 bases sitting between them. For the CDR3, the DNA is TGTGCCAGTAGTACCCGGGACTTGGCGGAGACCCAGTACTTC. Its protein is CASSTRDLAETQYF.

The rearrangement joins TRBV25-1 to TRBJ1-3; tentatively, D is TRBD1 (6 bases). The CDR3 is 13 residues long. Trimming pared 6 bases from V and 5 bases from J, leaving 11 bases between. CDR1 is MGHDK, CDR2 SYGVNS, per germline. CDR3 DNA sequence: TGTGCCAGCAGACAACAGGGTCGAAACACCATATATTTT. Protein product: CASRQQGRNTIYF.

The chain has TRBV29-1 and TRBJ1-3; 7 bases match TRBD1. Per the germline V gene, CDR1 is SQVTM and CDR2 is ANQGSEA. Trimming cost V 6 bases and J 2 bases; bases outside gene matches: 7. The CDR3 sequence is 14 residues long. The CDR3 bases are TGCAGCGTGGGACAGACAGGGACTGGAAACACCATATATTTT. Amino acid sequence: CSVGQTGTGNTIYF. Full variable domain (missing parts from reference TRBV29-1 and TRBJ1-3): SAVISQKPSRDICQRGTSLTIQCQVDSQVTMMFWYRQQPGQSLTLIATANQGSEATYESGFVIDKFPISRPNLTFSTLTVSNMSPEDSSIYLCSVGQTGTGNTIYFGEGSWLTVV.

The CDR3 sequence: CASSTNSGSYEQYF. Here the CDR3 DNA reads TGTGCCAGCAGCACCAATAGCGGCTCCTACGAGCAGTACTTC. The chain couples TRBV6-2 or TRBV6-3 to TRBJ2-7, with D possibly matching TRBD2 (6 bases). CDR1 is MNHEY, CDR2 SVGEGT, per germline. V dropped 6 bases and J dropped 0 bases, with 12 bases sitting between them. The CDR3 has 14 amino acids.

The chain carries TRBV7-3 and TRBJ2-1; 11 positions match TRBD2. Germline-derived CDR1 and CDR2 are SGHTA and FQGTGA. V trimming: 4 bases; J trimming: 9 bases; junction bases outside the gene matches: 8. This CDR3 is built from 15 residues. CDR3 bases: TGTGCCAGCAGCTCAATAGCGGGAGGGCCAAGTGAGCAGTTCTTC. Translated, it gives CASSSIAGGPSEQFF.

The rearrangement joins TRBV10-3 to TRBJ2-1, with TRBD1 matching over 7 bases. V trimming: 10 bases; J trimming: 0 bases; junction bases outside the gene matches: 3. This CDR3 is built from 13 residues. Germline assignment: CDR1 ENHRY and CDR2 SYGVKD. The CDR3 DNA reads as TGTGCCACCAGGGGGAGCTCCTACAATGAGCAGTTCTTC. It encodes CATRGSSYNEQFF.

This clone was recorded a few times. The V call is TRBV18, the J call TRBJ2-5; 7 positions agree with TRBD2. Trimming cost V 0 bases and J 5 bases; bases outside gene matches: 9. This CDR3 is 16 amino acids long. Germline V gives CDR1 KGHSH, CDR2 LQKENI. CDR3 residues: CASSPPRGDAHETQYF. CDR3 bases: TGTGCCAGCTCACCACCCCGGGGGGACGCTCATGAGACCCAGTACTTC. The whole variable domain, filled in from reference TRBV18 and TRBJ2-5, reads NAGVMQNPRHLVRRRGQEARLRCSPMKGHSHVYWYRQLPEEGLKFMVYLQKENIIDESGMPKERFSAEFPKEGPSILRIQQVVRGDSAAYFCASSPPRGDAHETQYFGPGTRLLVL.

V and J are TRBV5-3 and TRBJ2-7; perhaps TRBD2 as D (5 bases). TRBV5-3 is identified as an open reading frame with a role that is uncertain. Trimming removed 10 bases at V and 6 bases at J, with 23 bases between. The CDR3 is made up of 14 amino acids. The CDR3: CAWAPGIKSLEQYF. The CDR3 coding sequence is TGTGCCTGGGCCCCCGGGATCAAGTCCCTCGAGCAGTACTTC.

There are a few counts of this clone. V is TRBV5-6 and J is TRBJ1-6; a weak D match, TRBD1 (5 bases). The CDR3 sequence is 13 residues long. CDR1 and CDR2 from the germline V gene are SGHDT and YYEEEE. V was pared by 3 bases and J by 7 bases, with 8 bases between. CDR3 sequence: CASSWDSNSPLHF. The DNA of the CDR3 is TGTGCCAGCAGCTGGGACTCCAATTCACCCCTCCACTTT.

The chain links TRBV28 to TRBJ1-3, with TRBD1 matching over 9 bases. From germline, CDR1 is MDHEN and CDR2 SYDVKM. The CDR3 covers 14 residues. The junction had 3 bases not matched to a gene; V was cut back by 6 bases and J by 3 bases. CDR3 loop: CASRGDRDGNTIYF. CDR3 bases: TGTGCCAGCAGAGGGGACAGGGATGGAAACACCATATATTTT.

This sequence joins TRBV10-1 and TRBJ1-2, with no clear D. Germline V gene lookup returns CDR1 WNHNN and CDR2 SYGVQD (reference sequence). V was trimmed by 6 bases and J by 8 bases, leaving 22 bases between them. The length of the CDR3 is 15 residues. This chain's CDR3 is CASRANSGKTSGYTF. The DNA for the CDR3 is TGCGCCAGCAGAGCGAATTCGGGGAAGACTTCGGGCTACACCTTC.

A few counts support this clone. The chain uses TRBV4-2 and TRBJ1-5; a weak D match, TRBD1 (5 bases). Between the trimmed V and J ends, which lost 0 bases and 1 base, there was a span of 7 bases. This CDR3 spans 15 amino acids. CDR1 LGHNA and CDR2 YNFKEQ come from the germline V gene. DNA of the CDR3: TGTGCCAGCAGCCAAGAGGGGGGGAGCAATCAGCCCCAGCATTTT. As protein: CASSQEGGSNQPQHF.

There are many counts of this clone. This chain links TRBV6-5 with TRBJ2-5, with 10 bases fitting TRBD2. The CDR3 is 15 amino acids. Germline CDR1 reads MNHEY; CDR2 reads SVGAGI. J gave up 5 bases and V 5 bases, and 8 bases lay outside the gene matches. CDR3 loop: CASSPEGAGGETQYF. CDR3 sequence (DNA): TGTGCCAGCAGTCCCGAGGGAGCGGGGGGGGAGACCCAGTACTTC.

The rearrangement uses TRBV6-5 and TRBJ1-1; D remains ambiguous. The V gene lost 7 bases and the J gene lost 7 bases, with 16 bases spanning the gap. The CDR3 totals 13 residues. Germline values: CDR1 MNHEY, CDR2 SVGAGI. CDR3 nucleotides: TGTGCCAGCACCAAACCACAGCAGATTGAAGCTTTCTTT. Translated: CASTKPQQIEAFF.

The chain has TRBV5-4 and TRBJ2-1, with 11 bases lining up with TRBD2. Germline lookup yields CDR1 SGHNT and CDR2 YYREEE (reference sequence). After removal of 4 bases from V and 7 bases from J, the junction contained 10 bases not matched to a gene. CDR3 length equals 16 residues. This chain's CDR3 is CASSPPLAGVMNEQFF. Written as DNA, the CDR3 is TGTGCCAGCAGCCCTCCACTAGCGGGGGTTATGAATGAGCAGTTCTTC.

The V and J genes are TRBV4-1 and TRBJ1-2, with a weak D call TRBD1 (6 bases). The germline CDR1 and CDR2 sequences are MGHRA and YSYEKL. The CDR3 covers 14 residues. The V end lost 5 bases, the J end lost 0 bases, and 10 bases lay between the germline ends. The CDR3 DNA reads as TGCGCCAGCAGCAGGGGGAATTCTAACTATGGCTACACCTTC. It yields the protein CASSRGNSNYGYTF.

The chain recombines TRBV7-2 with TRBJ2-5, with TRBD2 matching 12 bases. The CDR3 runs to 16 residues. Germline V gene lookup returns CDR1 SGHTA and CDR2 FQGNSA. V trimming: 4 bases; J trimming: 7 bases; junction bases outside the gene matches: 10. The CDR3 DNA reads TGTGCCAGCAGCTCGCTAGCGGGAGGGCCGATTGGGACCCAGTACTTC. Protein product: CASSSLAGGPIGTQYF.

This chain joins TRBV27 and TRBJ1-4; 11 bases map to TRBD1. Germline-derived CDR1 and CDR2 are MNHEY and SMNVEV (reference sequence). J lost 2 bases, V lost 3 bases, and 5 bases had no gene match. This CDR3 has 17 residues. DNA of the CDR3: TGTGCCAGCAGTTTGCGGACAGGGGGCCCTACTAATGAAAAACTGTTTTTT. Translating it yields CASSLRTGGPTNEKLFF.

The chain links TRBV27 to TRBJ2-7; a possible D gene is TRBD2 (5 bases). The V end lost 4 bases, the J end lost 1 base, and 17 bases lay between the germline ends. Germline CDR1 MNHEY, CDR2 SMNVEV (reference sequence). The CDR3 extends over 16 amino acids. This CDR3 is CASSSRSVAKSYEQYF. In DNA form, the CDR3 reads TGTGCCAGCAGTTCACGCTCGGTAGCGAAGTCCTACGAGCAGTACTTC.

This chain uses TRBV5-1 with TRBJ1-1; possibly TRBD1 for D (5 bases). Trimming pared 0 bases from V and 6 bases from J, leaving 9 bases between. This CDR3 spans 13 amino acids. CDR1 SGHRS and CDR2 YFSETQ come from the germline V gene. The CDR3 DNA sequence: TGCGCCAGCAGCTTGGAAATGACAGCTGAAGCTTTCTTT. As protein: CASSLEMTAEAFF. The full variable domain, rest sourced from reference TRBV5-1 and TRBJ1-1, is KAGVTQTPRYLIKTRGQQVTLSCSPISGHRSVSWYQQTPGQGLQFLFEYFSETQRNKGNFPGRFSGRQFSNSRSEMNVSTLELGDSALYLCASSLEMTAEAFFGQGTRLTVV.

The V call is TRBV5-1, the J call TRBJ2-2; TRBD1 matches at 9 bases. The ends lost 1 base at V and 3 bases at J; junction bases unmatched: 4. This CDR3 spans 16 amino acids. CDR1 is SGHRS and CDR2 is YFSETQ in the germline V gene. The CDR3 loop reads CASSLHRGQDTGELFF. In DNA, the CDR3 is TGCGCCAGCAGCTTGCACAGGGGGCAAGACACCGGGGAGCTGTTTTTT.

This chain connects TRBV4-2 to TRBJ1-2; the D is unclear. Trimming removed 5 bases at V and 4 bases at J, with 17 bases between. The CDR3 is 15 amino acids. Germline-derived CDR1 and CDR2 are LGHNA and YNFKEQ. CDR3 sequence (DNA): TGTGCCAGCAGCTTTAGAGGAGGAGATCCCTATGGCTACACCTTC. Residues: CASSFRGGDPYGYTF.

This clone occurred once. This chain links TRBV10-3 with TRBJ2-3, with TRBD2 matching over 10 bases. From germline, CDR1 is ENHRY and CDR2 SYGVKD. CDR3 size: 15 residues. V gave up 6 bases and J gave up 0 bases; unmatched junction bases: 3. The CDR3 spells CAIRPSGSSTDTQYF. In DNA, the CDR3 is TGTGCCATCAGGCCTAGCGGGAGTAGCACAGATACGCAGTATTTT.

This rearrangement joins TRBV7-9 to TRBJ1-1; 10 bases match TRBD1. Germline CDR1 SEHNR, CDR2 FQNEAQ (reference sequence). This CDR3 comprises 18 residues. V shed 5 bases, J shed 1 base, and the junction held 13 bases outside the gene matches. CDR3 protein: CASSPPVGDRGPNTEAFF. CDR3 DNA: TGTGCCAGCAGCCCCCCGGTTGGGGACAGGGGCCCGAACACTGAAGCTTTCTTT.

The rearrangement links TRBV3-1 (or the pseudogene TRBV3-2) to TRBJ2-5; a possible D gene is TRBD1 (6 bases). The V end was cut by 7 bases, the J end by 4 bases, with 16 bases between. The CDR3 extends over 14 amino acids. Germline V gene sequence: CDR1 LGHDT, CDR2 YNNKEL (reference sequence). The CDR3 DNA reads TGTGCCAGCACCCCCTCCAGGGGCAGAGAGACCCAGTACTTC. This gives the protein CASTPSRGRETQYF.